The 8 T cell receptor beta chains below were found in one sample sequenced in a study of T-cell memory formation after mild COVID-19 (TCRdb year 2021). Library creation used 5' RACE. Reads for this sample came from an Illumina NovaSeq 6000. TCRdb applied fastp at Q25 and MiXCR to the public reads, then kept only in-frame beta chains. For every CDR3 protein sequence, its rows merge into one entry that carries the most common genes and DNA. Counted in this sample were over 300,000 distinct CDR3 sequences; 20% to 25% of them appeared once. The ten largest clones capture around a fifth of the sample. Material: PBMCs or a T cell subset sorted from them (not recorded which). Receptors originate from a man in his late teens or twenties who had mild COVID-19 (a few samples of this study predate the infection). The sample titles of this study are shuffled in the database, so cell type and time point are left out; the donor was told from shared clones.

This clonotype was counted a few times. The V call is TRBV7-2, the J call TRBJ2-4; D might be TRBD2 (5 bases). Germline values: CDR1 SGHTA, CDR2 FQGNSA. V was trimmed by 5 bases and J by 4 bases, leaving 15 bases between them. The CDR3 loop spans 15 amino acids. The CDR3 nucleotides read TGTGCCAGCAGCCTCTCACTAGGGCGTAAAAACATTCAGTACTTC. Translation gives CASSLSLGRKNIQYF.

There are a few counts of this clonotype. The J gene is TRBJ1-2, the V gene TRBV5-1, with 7 nucleotides matching TRBD1. Germline CDR1 is SGHRS and CDR2 is YFSETQ. This CDR3 spans 15 amino acids. V shed 4 bases, J shed 6 bases, and the junction held 12 bases outside the gene matches. The CDR3 DNA reads TGCGCCAGCAGCGAGCCGGGACAGTCTTGGGATGGCTACACCTTC. Its translation is CASSEPGQSWDGYTF. Complete variable domain (other parts from reference TRBV5-1 and TRBJ1-2): KAGVTQTPRYLIKTRGQQVTLSCSPISGHRSVSWYQQTPGQGLQFLFEYFSETQRNKGNFPGRFSGRQFSNSRSEMNVSTLELGDSALYLCASSEPGQSWDGYTFGSGTRLTVV.

The chain is built from TRBV4-3 and TRBJ2-6, with unresolved D. This CDR3 comprises 16 residues. Germline V gives CDR1 LGHNA, CDR2 YSLEER. The V end lost 0 bases, the J end lost 3 bases, and 9 bases lay between the germline ends. The CDR3 sequence is CASSQDREYGANVLTF. CDR3 sequence (DNA): TGCGCCAGCAGCCAAGACAGAGAGTATGGGGCCAACGTCCTGACTTTC.

In its sample, this clonotype was seen many times. This sequence joins TRBV7-2 and TRBJ2-3; a weak D match, TRBD2 (5 bases). This CDR3 is built from 13 residues. V shed 6 bases and J shed 2 bases, with 9 bases lying between them. Germline V gene data show CDR1 as SGHTA and CDR2 as FQGNSA. CDR3 amino acids: CASSPGITDTQYF. For the CDR3, the DNA is TGTGCCAGCAGTCCGGGGATCACAGATACGCAGTATTTT.

The CDR3 DNA reads TGCGCCAGCAGCCAGAACCCCGCCGTGGGGTATGGCTACACCTTC. Its protein product is CASSQNPAVGYGYTF. This chain links TRBV4-1 with TRBJ1-2; D is unclear. The germline V gene encodes CDR1 MGHRA and CDR2 YSYEKL. V was cut by 3 bases and J by 5 bases, with 16 bases left in between. CDR3 length: 15 amino acids.

The chain combines TRBV29-1 with TRBJ1-3; the D is unclear. The germline V and J ends were trimmed by 4 bases and 3 bases, with 7 bases remaining between them. The CDR3 contains 12 residues. Germline CDR1 and CDR2: SQVTM and ANQGSEA. The CDR3 DNA reads as TGCAGCGTTGCGGGGTTTGGAAACACCATATATTTT. Translating gives CSVAGFGNTIYF.

This clonotype was observed at least ten times. The rearrangement joins TRBV11-2 to TRBJ1-1; D unclear. V lost 0 bases and J lost 4, with 6 bases in between. The CDR3 is made up of 13 amino acids. Germline CDR1 reads SGHAT; CDR2 reads FQNNGV. The CDR3 bases are TGTGCCAGCAGCTTAGATAGGGCCACTGAAGCTTTCTTT. Its protein is CASSLDRATEAFF.

The chain is built from TRBV4-3 and TRBJ1-2; no definite D call. CDR1 is LGHNA and CDR2 is YSLEER in the germline V gene. The CDR3 extends over 15 amino acids. Trimming left V 0 bases short and J 4 bases short, with 12 bases between. DNA of the CDR3: TGCGCCAGCAGCCAAGATTATGGGGTAGGCTATGGCTACACCTTC. Translated, it gives CASSQDYGVGYGYTF.